The TCR beta chain under discussion was sequenced for a study of shared clonotypes between healthy human individuals. Selected positively for CCR7 and CD45RO-negative, naive CD8 cells excluded terminally differentiated effector memory CD45RA+ cells. Germline CDR1 is SGDLS and CDR2 is YYNGEE. V was pared by 2 bases and J by 5 bases, with 10 bases of the junction left unmatched. The CDR3 runs 16 residues. Profiled with immunoSEQ multiplex PCR; TCRdb holds only in-frame clones, not every one. The sample lists about 2.1 million clones, about 92% occurring once. The chain employs TRBV9 and TRBJ2-5, with TRBD1 matching 9 bases. Sequenced input: naive CD8+ T cells from PBMCs. The sequence came from a man between 18 and 29 years old in good health. Some clones in this sample may be carry-over from other donors' samples. CDR3 amino acids: CASSVRGTGGLETQYF. Written as DNA, the CDR3 is TGTGCCAGCAGCGTGAGGGGAACAGGGGGCCTGGAGACCCAGTACTTC.